This T cell receptor beta chain was observed in a study of shared clonotypes between healthy human individuals. The germline CDR1 and CDR2 sequences are MDHEN and SYDVKM. V dropped 2 bases and J dropped 8 bases, with 7 bases sitting between them. The CDR3 length is 12 residues. The table came from immunoSEQ multiplex PCR; TCRdb's copy has only in-frame clones and leaves some out. Of under 2,000,000 clones in the sample, roughly 94% were seen once. Positively selected for CCR7, the CD45RO-negative cells used as naive CD8 cells excluded terminally differentiated effector memory CD45RA+ cells. This TCR was sampled from a man between 18 and 29 years old in good health. The sequenced material came from naive CD8+ T cells sorted from blood. The chain is built from TRBV28 and TRBJ2-1; the D gene is possibly TRBD1 (5 bases). The CDR3 nucleotides are TGTGCCAGCAGTTTACAGGGCGATGAGCAGTTCTTC. It specifies CASSLQGDEQFF.